One and the same sample provided the 20 T cell receptor beta chains below, sequenced in a study of blood T cells in healthy people across ages. A J-beta primer mix and a sample-barcoded 5' primer were used in a second PCR of about 7 to 11 cycles. Each CDR3 protein is one row after TCRdb ran MiXCR on the 5' RACE reads. The data contain 850,000 to 1,300,000 distinct CDR3 sequences, under 45% of them singletons. The sequenced sample was blood. All receptors come from a woman aged 60-75 years in good health.

The chain has TRBV28 and TRBJ2-1, with D hard to call. The germline V and J ends were trimmed by 5 bases and 3 bases, with 5 bases remaining between them. The CDR3 has 12 amino acids. CDR1 and CDR2 (germline): MDHEN, SYDVKM. DNA for the CDR3: TGTGCCAGCAGTCCTCACTACAATGAGCAGTTCTTC. Encoded protein: CASSPHYNEQFF.

This rearrangement joins TRBV28 to TRBJ2-4; D possibly corresponds to TRBD1 (5 bases). V gave up 7 bases and J gave up 13 bases, with 26 bases separating them. The CDR3 consists of 15 residues. CDR1 MDHEN and CDR2 SYDVKM come from the germline V gene. The chain's CDR3 is CASKKPQALLQEQYF. The CDR3 DNA reads as TGTGCCAGCAAAAAGCCACAGGCCCTACTACAAGAGCAGTACTTC.

This clonotype appeared a few times. The chain is built from TRBV27 and TRBJ2-1; 15 bases are shared with TRBD2. CDR1 is MNHEY and CDR2 is SMNVEV in the germline V gene (reference sequence). The CDR3 runs 16 residues. V trimming: 5 bases; J trimming: 7 bases; junction bases outside the gene matches: 6. This chain's CDR3 is CASSPSGTSGRNEQFF. The CDR3 DNA reads as TGTGCCAGCAGTCCATCCGGGACTAGCGGGAGGAATGAGCAGTTCTTC.

This rearrangement joins TRBV12-3 or TRBV12-4 to TRBJ2-7; 10 bases align to TRBD1. The CDR3 is made up of 17 amino acids. The junction had 11 bases not matched to a gene; V was cut back by 5 bases and J by 1 base. CDR3 in amino acids: CASSPFLPGQGSYEQYF. CDR3 coding DNA: TGTGCCAGCAGTCCCTTTCTCCCGGGACAGGGGTCCTACGAGCAGTACTTC.

This rearrangement joins TRBV9 to TRBJ1-6; maybe TRBD1 (5 bases). CDR1 SGDLS and CDR2 YYNGEE come from the germline V gene. The CDR3 has 14 residues. V gave up 2 bases and J gave up 7 bases, with 10 bases separating them. For the CDR3, the DNA is TGTGCCAGCAGCGTGACAGAAGGGAATTCACCCCTCCACTTT. It yields the protein CASSVTEGNSPLHF.

The chain is built from TRBV20-1 and TRBJ2-7; 8 bases align to TRBD2. The end of the DNA fits TRBJ2-5 better, so the J call may be wrong. The CDR3 has 13 amino acids. Germline CDR1 and CDR2: DFQATT and SNEGSKA (reference sequence). CDR3 sequence reads: CSARDSGMETQYF. CDR3 nucleotides: TGCAGTGCTAGAGATAGCGGGATGGAGACCCAGTACTTC.

This sequence joins TRBV16 and TRBJ2-7, with a possible D match to TRBD1 (5 bases). The length of the CDR3 is 16 residues. The V end lost 1 base, the J end lost 5 bases, and 18 bases lay between the germline ends. CDR1 and CDR2 (germline): KGHSY, FQNENV. CDR3 loop: CASSQFSQGSKNEQYF. The CDR3 DNA follows: TGTGCCAGCAGCCAATTTAGTCAGGGAAGCAAGAACGAGCAGTACTTC.

This clonotype has only a few counts. The rearrangement uses TRBV9 and TRBJ2-3; the D is unclear. The CDR3 is made up of 14 amino acids. V was clipped by 3 bases and J by 0 bases, with 8 bases between them. CDR1 and CDR2 (germline): SGDLS, YYNGEE. The CDR3 DNA sequence: TGTGCCAGCAGCGCACACCCTAGCACAGATACGCAGTATTTT. Translated, it gives CASSAHPSTDTQYF. The variable domain in full, with the rest retrieved from reference TRBV9 and TRBJ2-3, is DSGVTQTPKHLITATGQRVTLRCSPRSGDLSVYWYQQSLDQGLQFLIQYYNGEERAKGNILERFSAQQFPDLHSELNLSSLELGDSALYFCASSAHPSTDTQYFGPGTRLTVL.

The chain uses TRBV3-1 and TRBJ1-2; D gene uncertain. Germline V gene sequence: CDR1 LGHDT, CDR2 YNNKEL (reference sequence). With 2 bases removed from V and 4 bases from J, the gap between germline ends came to 14 bases. The CDR3 runs to 15 residues. The CDR3 reads CASSQLPRTGYGYTF. The CDR3 coding sequence is TGTGCCAGCAGCCAACTACCTAGGACGGGCTATGGCTACACCTTC. The whole variable domain, filled in from reference TRBV3-1 and TRBJ1-2, reads DTAVSQTPKYLVTQMGNDKSIKCEQNLGHDTMYWYKQDSKKFLKIMFSYNNKELIINETVPNRFSPKSPDKAHLNLHINSLELGDSAVYFCASSQLPRTGYGYTFGSGTRLTVV.

In its sample, this clonotype was seen many times. V and J are TRBV7-8 and TRBJ2-1, with D maybe TRBD2 (7 bases). The CDR3 has 15 residues. The germline V and J ends were trimmed by 6 bases and 0 bases, with 12 bases remaining between them. CDR1 is SGHVS and CDR2 is FQNEAQ in the germline V gene. The CDR3 DNA is TGTGCCAGCAGTTTGGCGGGGGCCTCCTACAATGAGCAGTTCTTC. Translating gives CASSLAGASYNEQFF.

This clonotype was detected only a few times. This sequence joins TRBV6-1 and TRBJ2-3; D could derive from TRBD1 or TRBD2 (5 bases each). V shed 6 bases and J shed 5 bases, with 12 bases lying between them. This CDR3 has 13 amino acids. Looked up from germline, CDR1 is MNHNS and CDR2 is SASEGT. The DNA of the CDR3 is TGTGCCAGCAGACGGGCAGGGAGAGATACGCAGTATTTT. Its translation: CASRRAGRDTQYF.

This clonotype has only a few counts. J is TRBJ1-5 and V is TRBV3-1, with TRBD1 matching over 7 bases. This CDR3 is 16 amino acids long. The V segment lost 3 bases and the J segment 7 bases; nucleotides outside the gene matches: 12. CDR1 LGHDT and CDR2 YNNKEL come from the germline V gene (reference sequence). The CDR3: CASSQPYRGVGQPQHF. CDR3 DNA: TGTGCCAGCAGCCAGCCATACAGGGGTGTGGGGCAGCCCCAGCATTTT.

This clonotype came up a few times. The V gene is TRBV28, the J gene TRBJ2-5; maybe TRBD1 (6 bases). The CDR3 loop spans 18 amino acids. Trimming left V 5 bases short and J 5 bases short, with 27 bases between. CDR1 and CDR2 from the germline V gene are MDHEN and SYDVKM. The CDR3 is CASSPTGLTYPFGETQYF. The CDR3 bases are TGTGCCAGCAGTCCCACAGGGTTAACTTACCCCTTTGGGGAGACCCAGTACTTC.

This clonotype was picked up many times. The chain uses TRBV29-1 and TRBJ2-7; TRBD1 might be the D (7 bases). CDR3 length equals 14 residues. CDR1 SQVTM and CDR2 ANQGSEA come from the germline V gene. V gave up 8 bases and J gave up 1 base, with 18 bases separating them. The CDR3 bases are TGCAGCTTTCAGGGGGGCCGGGGTTCCTACGAGCAGTACTTC. It encodes CSFQGGRGSYEQYF.

A few counts support this clonotype. The chain uses TRBV9 and TRBJ1-2; D may be TRBD1 (6 bases). Germline values: CDR1 SGDLS, CDR2 YYNGEE. CDR3 size: 13 residues. Trimming shortened V by 0 bases and J by 5 bases, and 8 bases separated the two germline ends. CDR3 DNA: TGTGCCAGCAGCGTAGTGGGGGCTTATGGCTACACCTTC. It specifies CASSVVGAYGYTF. Based on the CDR3 plus reference TRBV9 and TRBJ1-2, the full variable domain is DSGVTQTPKHLITATGQRVTLRCSPRSGDLSVYWYQQSLDQGLQFLIQYYNGEERAKGNILERFSAQQFPDLHSELNLSSLELGDSALYFCASSVVGAYGYTFGSGTRLTVV.

This clonotype appeared a few times. V and J are TRBV15 and TRBJ2-1, with D unclear. From germline, CDR1 is LNHNV and CDR2 YYDKDF (reference sequence). V shed 1 base and J shed 9 bases, with 7 bases lying between them. There are 12 residues in the CDR3. The CDR3 nucleotides are TGTGCCACCAGCAGAGGAAGAGGTGAGCAGTTCTTC. It encodes CATSRGRGEQFF.

The table lists this clonotype with a few counts. The V and J genes are TRBV5-1 and TRBJ1-6; 9 bases align to TRBD1. CDR3 size: 16 residues. Germline CDR1 SGHRS, CDR2 YFSETQ. J gave up 7 bases and V 0 bases, and 5 bases lay outside the gene matches. This chain's CDR3 is CASSLDPDRGNSPLHF. The DNA of the CDR3 is TGCGCCAGCAGCTTGGACCCGGACAGGGGCAATTCACCCCTCCACTTT.

The table lists this clonotype with a few counts. The gene calls are TRBV7-2 and TRBJ2-3, with D tentatively TRBD2 (6 bases). The CDR3 covers 16 residues. The V end was cut by 4 bases, the J end by 6 bases, with 20 bases between. Germline CDR1 reads SGHTA; CDR2 reads FQGNSA. The CDR3 sequence: CASSSPGTVRWDTQYF. The DNA for the CDR3 is TGTGCCAGCAGCTCACCGGGGACTGTTCGATGGGATACGCAGTATTTT.

Note on this clonotype: This could be a read error, since a much larger clone is one nucleotide away. The V gene is TRBV12-3 or TRBV12-4, the J gene TRBJ2-7; 7 positions match TRBD2. The V and J ends lost 1 base and 3 bases, in that order; junction bases with no gene match: 6. The CDR3 consists of 15 residues. In nucleotides, the CDR3 is TGTGCCAGCAGTTTAGGCCTAGCGGACTTCTACGAGCAGTACTTC. This codes for CASSLGLADFYEQYF.

Worth noting for this clonotype: The germline gene is not matched at one end of the junction; a read error may be the cause. V usage is TRBV28 and J usage is TRBJ2-7, with 14 bases aligning to TRBD2. The CDR3 consists of 16 residues. Germline CDR1 reads MDHEN; CDR2 reads SYDVKM. CDR3 nucleotides: TGTGTCAGCACCCAGGGGGGACTAGCGGGAGTGGGGGAGCAGTACTTC. Translation: CVSTQGGLAGVGEQYF. The variable domain in full, completed from reference TRBV28 and TRBJ2-7, reads DVKVTQSSRYLVKRTGEKVFLECVQDMDHENMFWYRQDPGLGLRLIYFSYDVKMKEKGDIPEGYSVSREKKERFSLILESASTNQTSMYLCVSTQGGLAGVGEQYFGPGTRLTVT.